This TCR beta chain stems from a study of blood T cell repertoires in COVID-19 (dated by TCRdb to 2020 to 2021). A note on the overall study: Samples from collaborators originated in the United States, Italy and Spain and spanned both the acute and convalescent phases of COVID-19. The sample metadata nearly always contained a de-identified subject ID, COVID-19 status, age in years and sex. HLA class I and class II types, where available, came from metadata supplied by the sample provider rather than from assay-based typing. Samples came from the ongoing ImmuneRACE study (first 160 participants) plus 1,254 subjects from 6 global collaborators. A freely available public database, intended as a resource for researchers studying the immune response to SARS-CoV-2, is where the repertoires were released. The prospective study material was composed of cDNA or gDNA derived from T cells, B-cell-depleted T cells, or PBMCs. The dataset comprised deeply sampled blood TCRbeta repertoires from subjects exposed to, actively infected with, or recovered from COVID-19.

Each collaborating institution followed its own protocols to collect whole blood in K2EDTA tubes. For TCRbeta analysis, collaborators shipped samples in one of three forms: frozen whole blood, isolated PBMCs, or DNA extracted from either of those sample types. CDR1 is given as SGHDT and CDR2 as YYEEEE, both from the germline V gene. Trimming leaves V shorter by 0 bases and J shorter by 3 bases, with the junction holding 8 bases beyond the gene matches. The cysteine opens and the phenylalanine closes a CDR3 of 18 amino acids. Just the 54-base CDR3 DNA is kept, in frame starting at base 1. TCRbeta CDR3 regions were amplified from genomic DNA by means of the immunoSEQ Assay, a bias-controlled multiplex PCR. In the source study's methods: Within the assay, amplification of reference gene primers was used to estimate how many nucleated cells each sample contained. Sequence reads were collapsed and filtered to measure the absolute abundance of every unique TCRbeta CDR3 rearrangement. For each sample, productive Simpson clonality was calculated as the square root of Simpson's diversity index across productive rearrangements. The table comes from immuneACCESS by way of TCRdb, which keeps in-frame sequences with V and J called. Part of the clones is missing from these tables; in studies checked, under half for an unresolved V gene and the rest for unknown reasons. V and J calls plus clone size are reproduced from that table; the DNA served to infer D and trimming. This sample gives 90,000 to 120,000 clones in total; approximately 88% of them show up just once. The ten top clones hold under 7% of the sample.

Turning to this clone: Its target antigen remains unknown. Per-base quality was not reported, and no clone a single base away is much larger than it.

Results the study describes overall, beyond this receptor: The quantity of clinical and demographic metadata differed by source and by participant and was supplied without curation.

The sequence links TRBV5-6 to TRBJ2-7, with 14 middle bases fitting TRBD2. Specimen: peripheral blood. The clonotype originates from a man aged 50-59 years with active or convalescent COVID-19. In nucleotides, the sequence is TGTGCCAGCAGCTTGGAGACTAGCGGGAGGGTCATAGGCTACGAGCAGTACTTC. It codes for CASSLETSGRVIGYEQYF.